This TCR beta chain is drawn from a study of radiation and T cells in renal cell carcinoma. Sequencing was performed with immunoSEQ multiplex PCR; in TCRdb, only in-frame clones are kept and a portion is missing. The sample contains roughly 120,000 clones, roughly 80% of which appear only once. Regarding time point: baseline pretreatment blood. Documented treatment: 15 Gy SBRT to primary tumor, nephrectomy 4 weeks later. The V end lost 5 bases, the J end lost 2 bases, and 15 bases lay between the germline ends. In germline, CDR1 is SGHDN, CDR2 FVKESK. The CDR3 is 16 residues long. V is TRBV14 and J is TRBJ2-2, with D possibly being TRBD1 (6 bases). The specimen was blood, collected from a patient whose treatment included radiotherapy and nephrectomy. This clonotype was obtained from a woman aged 55-70 years with renal cell carcinoma. The CDR3 spells CASSFKTGQNTGELFF. The DNA of the CDR3 is TGTGCCAGCAGCTTCAAGACAGGCCAAAACACCGGGGAGCTGTTTTTT.